This T cell receptor (beta chain) stems from a study of CD8 T cells in ankylosing spondylitis. Whole-study results and caveats: Clones linked to disease were reported to show significant enrichment in matched ankylosing spondylitis synovial fluid. With a CD8+ phenotype, disease-linked clones were relatively rare in peripheral blood. Characteristic of ankylosing spondylitis blood, it appeared, was a TCR beta motif comprising several highly homologous variants. There were earlier reports of some motif variants in reactive arthritis synovial fluid and blood.

Each TCR beta library was made by quantitative 5'-RACE that incorporated molecular barcodes. TCRdb reprocessed the 5' RACE reads with MiXCR, giving one entry per CDR3 protein. The table shows around 440,000 distinct CDR3 sequences, with roughly 15% occurring only once. The germline CDR1 and CDR2 sequences are LNHDA and SQIVND (reference sequence). The CDR3 has 14 residues. V was cut by 4 bases and J by 0 bases, with 10 bases left in between. About this clonotype itself: No antigen is known for it.

This clonotype was obtained from a male donor with ankylosing spondylitis. Sequencing was done on a sample of blood, either unsorted or a sorted T cell fraction (not recorded which). V usage is TRBV19 and J usage is TRBJ2-7, with unresolved D. The CDR3 reads CASSRSFSSYEQYF. The CDR3 bases are TGTGCCAGTAGTAGGAGCTTCAGCTCCTACGAGCAGTACTTC.